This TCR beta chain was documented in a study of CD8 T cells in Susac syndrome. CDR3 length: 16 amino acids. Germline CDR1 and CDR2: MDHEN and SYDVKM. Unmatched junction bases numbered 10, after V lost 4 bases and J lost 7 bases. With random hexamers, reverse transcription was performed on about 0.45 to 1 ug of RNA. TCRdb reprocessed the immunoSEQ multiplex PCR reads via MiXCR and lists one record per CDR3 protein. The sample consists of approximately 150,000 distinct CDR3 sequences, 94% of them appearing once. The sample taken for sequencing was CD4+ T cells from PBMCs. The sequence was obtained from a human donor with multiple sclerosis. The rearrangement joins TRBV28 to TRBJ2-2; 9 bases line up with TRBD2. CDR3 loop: CASSSRLAGSIGELFF. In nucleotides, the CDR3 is TGTGCCAGCAGTTCTAGGCTAGCGGGAAGCATCGGGGAGCTGTTTTTT. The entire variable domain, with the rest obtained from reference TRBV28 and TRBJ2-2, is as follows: DVKVTQSSRYLVKRTGEKVFLECVQDMDHENMFWYRQDPGLGLRLIYFSYDVKMKEKGDIPEGYSVSREKKERFSLILESASTNQTSMYLCASSSRLAGSIGELFFGEGSRLTVL.